One sample yielded the 27 T cell receptor beta chains listed below, sequenced in a study of technical replicates of blood from several donors. Some clones are missing from TCRdb's copy, which holds only in-frame ones; the method was immunoSEQ multiplex PCR. Of 70,000 to 95,000 clones in the sample, approximately 96% were seen once. The specimen sequenced was T cells isolated from PBMCs. These receptors were taken from a human donor in good health.

This clone has a single count. CDR3 nucleotides: TGTGCCAGCAGCGCCTCTATGTCGGAAAACATTCAGTACTTC. Translated: CASSASMSENIQYF. The chain uses TRBV9 and TRBJ2-4; D not certain. V lost 3 bases and J lost 5, with 12 bases in between. The CDR3 spans 14 residues. The V gene's germline CDR1 is SGDLS and CDR2 YYNGEE.

The chain links TRBV4-1 to TRBJ2-3, with 13 bases identical to TRBD2. V trimming: 3 bases; J trimming: 6 bases; junction bases outside the gene matches: 9. CDR1 and CDR2 (germline): MGHRA, YSYEKL. The CDR3 is made up of 17 amino acids. CDR3 sequence (DNA): TGCGCCAGCAGCCAGGGAGGGGGACTAGCGGGAACCGATACGCAGTATTTT. Translating gives CASSQGGGLAGTDTQYF.

This clone was found once. This CDR3 is CASSRDREKGYEQYF. The CDR3 nucleotides read TGTGCCAGCAGTCGAGACAGGGAAAAGGGGTACGAGCAGTACTTC. V gene TRBV6-5 combines with J gene TRBJ2-7; 7 bases are a match to TRBD1. The ends lost 5 bases at V and 4 bases at J; junction bases unmatched: 11. The CDR3 has 15 amino acids. Germline values: CDR1 MNHEY, CDR2 SVGAGI.

The rearrangement uses TRBV5-1 and TRBJ1-1; no definite D call. V was pared by 2 bases and J by 8 bases, with 16 bases between. CDR1 is SGHRS and CDR2 is YFSETQ in the germline V gene. The CDR3 extends over 14 amino acids. The CDR3 nucleotides are TGCGCCAGCAGCTTAGAGCGACCGACCACCGAAGCTTTCTTT. This gives the protein CASSLERPTTEAFF.

The chain is built from TRBV28 and TRBJ1-5; unclear D gene. Germline V lookup: CDR1 MDHEN, CDR2 SYDVKM. Trimming took off 7 bases at V and 6 bases at J, with 4 bases between the two ends. The CDR3 consists of 10 residues. The CDR3 sequence: CASNRQPQHF. CDR3 nucleotides: TGTGCCAGCAATCGTCAGCCCCAGCATTTT.

The chain employs TRBV6-1 and TRBJ1-1; D remains ambiguous. The V and J ends lost 4 bases and 3 bases respectively, with 12 bases between them. CDR1 is MNHNS and CDR2 is SASEGT in the germline V gene. This CDR3 spans 14 amino acids. DNA of the CDR3: TGTGCCAGCAGTGCGGTCCGAAGAGACACTGAAGCTTTCTTT. Its translation: CASSAVRRDTEAFF.

The chain has TRBV7-8 and TRBJ2-1; 11 nucleotides match TRBD2. The CDR3 has 17 amino acids. Per the germline V gene, CDR1 is SGHVS and CDR2 is FQNEAQ. V lost 2 bases to trimming and J lost 0 bases; unmatched junction nucleotides: 3. CDR3 loop: CASSLLAGGPSYNEQFF. CDR3 DNA: TGTGCCAGCAGCTTACTAGCGGGGGGTCCCTCCTACAATGAGCAGTTCTTC.

The V call is TRBV7-3, the J call TRBJ2-1; the match to TRBD2 covers 7 bases. The CDR3 loop spans 15 amino acids. CDR1 is SGHTA, CDR2 FQGTGA, per germline. The V gene end was trimmed by 5 bases and the J gene end by 4 bases; junction bases not matched to a gene: 8. CDR3 amino acids: CASSPTAGPYNEQFF. CDR3 in DNA: TGTGCCAGCAGCCCAACAGCGGGACCGTACAATGAGCAGTTCTTC.

This sequence joins TRBV7-9 and TRBJ1-4, with a tentative D call TRBD1 (6 bases). Trimming cost V 5 bases and J 8 bases, with 18 bases left between them. CDR3 size: 15 residues. Per the germline V gene, CDR1 is SEHNR and CDR2 is FQNEAQ (reference sequence). In DNA form, the CDR3 reads TGTGCCAGCAGCCACCGGGACATGCAGAGCGAAAAACTGTTTTTT. Translating gives CASSHRDMQSEKLFF.

The chain carries TRBV7-9 and TRBJ2-7; perhaps TRBD2 as D (6 bases). Trimming shortened V by 5 bases and J by 2 bases, and 13 bases separated the two germline ends. CDR3 size: 14 residues. Germline V gives CDR1 SEHNR, CDR2 FQNEAQ (reference sequence). This CDR3 reads CASSPELAAYEQYF. DNA of the CDR3: TGTGCCAGCAGCCCAGAACTAGCCGCCTACGAGCAGTACTTC.

This sequence joins TRBV4-1 and TRBJ1-4; D unresolved. Germline CDR1 is MGHRA and CDR2 is YSYEKL. V was pared by 4 bases and J by 0 bases, with 12 bases between. This CDR3 has 16 residues. The CDR3 sequence: CASSLIESATNEKLFF. DNA for the CDR3: TGCGCCAGCAGCCTTATAGAGAGTGCAACTAATGAAAAACTGTTTTTT.

The chain couples TRBV6-1 to TRBJ2-1, with 7 bases matching TRBD2. The germline V gene encodes CDR1 MNHNS and CDR2 SASEGT. J lost 4 bases, V lost 4 bases, and 10 bases had no gene match. The CDR3 length is 16 residues. Here the CDR3 DNA reads TGTGCCAGCAGTGCAACTCGGGAGGACCGATACAATGAGCAGTTCTTC. It translates to CASSATREDRYNEQFF.

V gene TRBV27 combines with J gene TRBJ2-7; a possible D gene is TRBD1 (5 bases). V was cut by 3 bases and J by 3 bases, with 15 bases left in between. Germline V gene data show CDR1 as MNHEY and CDR2 as SMNVEV (reference sequence). The CDR3 totals 15 residues. The CDR3 coding sequence is TGTGCCAGCAGTTTTCGACAGACCCCTTTCTACGAGCAGTACTTC. Translation: CASSFRQTPFYEQYF.

The chain recombines TRBV4-1 with TRBJ2-7; 7 bases fit TRBD1. V gave up 1 base and J gave up 2 bases; unmatched junction bases: 14. The CDR3 loop spans 18 amino acids. CDR1 and CDR2 from the germline V gene are MGHRA and YSYEKL. CDR3 amino acids: CASSQGDRFANLTYEQYF. The CDR3 coding sequence is TGCGCCAGCAGCCAAGGGGACAGATTTGCTAACCTTACCTACGAGCAGTACTTC.

The chain combines TRBV11-2 with TRBJ2-7, with 8 bases aligning to TRBD1. CDR3 length equals 15 residues. Trimming took 5 bases from V and 3 from J; bases not matched to a gene: 9. Per germline, CDR1 SGHAT and CDR2 FQNNGV. The CDR3 protein is CASSHGDRPNYEQYF. CDR3 coding DNA: TGTGCCAGCAGCCACGGGGACAGGCCAAACTACGAGCAGTACTTC.

V usage is TRBV18 and J usage is TRBJ1-1; perhaps TRBD1 as D (6 bases). The germline V and J ends were trimmed by 0 bases and 4 bases, with 12 bases remaining between them. The length of the CDR3 is 15 residues. Germline-derived CDR1 and CDR2 are KGHSH and LQKENI. CDR3 DNA: TGTGCCAGCTCACCACCTAACAGGGACCCCACTGAAGCTTTCTTT. Translated: CASSPPNRDPTEAFF.

J is TRBJ1-5 and V is TRBV27; tentatively, D is TRBD1 (5 bases). V lost 4 bases and J lost 4, with 14 bases in between. CDR1 is MNHEY, CDR2 SMNVEV, per germline (reference sequence). The CDR3 spans 15 residues. The CDR3 nucleotides are TGTGCCAGCAGTTCCGGGACGCGGGGGAATCAGCCCCAGCATTTT. This encodes CASSSGTRGNQPQHF.

V and J are TRBV5-1 and TRBJ1-6, with 7 positions matching TRBD1. The CDR3 spans 16 residues. V dropped 4 bases and J dropped 3; count of bases not matched to a gene: 7. Germline CDR1 and CDR2: SGHRS and YFSETQ. This CDR3 is CASSQPTGDYNSPLHF. CDR3 nucleotides: TGCGCCAGCAGCCAACCCACAGGGGACTATAATTCACCCCTCCACTTT.

This chain joins TRBV7-2 and TRBJ1-2; D ambiguous. V dropped 5 bases and J dropped 8 bases, with 21 bases sitting between them. CDR3 length equals 15 residues. Germline loops: CDR1 SGHTA, CDR2 FQGNSA. This CDR3 reads CASSHGRAGADGYTF. In DNA form, the CDR3 reads TGTGCCAGCAGCCACGGACGGGCGGGCGCGGACGGCTACACCTTC.

The gene calls are TRBV5-4 and TRBJ2-3; 8 nucleotides align to TRBD2. CDR1 is SGHNT and CDR2 is YYREEE in the germline V gene (reference sequence). The CDR3 totals 16 residues. The ends lost 3 bases at V and 2 bases at J; junction bases unmatched: 8. The CDR3 here is CASSSTLAGLTDTQYF. DNA of the CDR3: TGTGCCAGCAGCTCGACCCTAGCGGGTCTCACAGATACGCAGTATTTT.

The rearrangement uses TRBV7-9 and TRBJ1-1; maybe TRBD1 (6 bases). This CDR3 is 14 amino acids long. V dropped 0 bases and J dropped 3 bases, with 8 bases sitting between them. Germline values: CDR1 SEHNR, CDR2 FQNEAQ (reference sequence). The chain's CDR3 is CASSLAAGDTEAFF. DNA for the CDR3: TGTGCCAGCAGCTTAGCCGCAGGGGACACTGAAGCTTTCTTT.

The chain carries TRBV6-5 and TRBJ1-5; unclear D gene. The V end lost 6 bases, the J end lost 7 bases, and 16 bases lay between the germline ends. Germline assignment: CDR1 MNHEY and CDR2 SVGAGI. The CDR3 loop spans 14 amino acids. In DNA, the CDR3 is TGTGCCAGCAGCCCCCTGCGGGTTTACCAGCCCCAGCATTTT. Encoded protein: CASSPLRVYQPQHF.

This chain uses TRBV13 with TRBJ1-1; D gene ambiguous. V shed 6 bases and J shed 5 bases, with 10 bases lying between them. The CDR3 loop spans 12 amino acids. Per the germline V gene, CDR1 is PRHDT and CDR2 is FYEKMQ (reference sequence). The chain's CDR3 is CASRHGSTEAFF. DNA for the CDR3: TGTGCCAGCAGACATGGGAGTACTGAAGCTTTCTTT.

V is TRBV28 and J is TRBJ2-1, with D uncertain. The CDR3 consists of 13 residues. V lost 3 bases to trimming and J lost 6 bases, with 9 bases between them. Germline V gene lookup returns CDR1 MDHEN and CDR2 SYDVKM. The CDR3 here is CASSFPHSNEQFF. DNA of the CDR3: TGTGCCAGCAGTTTCCCTCATAGCAATGAGCAGTTCTTC.

The chain couples TRBV11-3 to TRBJ2-5; 8 bases are shared with TRBD1. J was trimmed by 5 bases and V by 5 bases; bases with no gene match: 13. This CDR3 is 16 amino acids long. Germline-derived CDR1 and CDR2 are SGHNT and YENEEA. Written as DNA, the CDR3 is TGTGCCAGCAGCCAACGCCAGACAGGGGCCACGGAGACCCAGTACTTC. Its translation is CASSQRQTGATETQYF. The entire variable domain, with the rest obtained from reference TRBV11-3 and TRBJ2-5, is as follows: EAGVVQSPRYKIIEKKQPVAFWCNPISGHNTLYWYLQNLGQGPELLIRYENEEAVDDSQLPKDRFSAERLKGVDSTLKIQPAELGDSAVYLCASSQRQTGATETQYFGPGTRLLVL.

V is TRBV19 and J is TRBJ2-1; TRBD2 aligns across 11 bases. This CDR3 is 15 amino acids long. Germline-derived CDR1 and CDR2 are LNHDA and SQIVND (reference sequence). J was trimmed by 7 bases and V by 5 bases; bases with no gene match: 7. CDR3 loop: CASSPIAGGRNEQFF. The DNA for the CDR3 is TGTGCCAGTAGTCCTATAGCGGGGGGGCGTAATGAGCAGTTCTTC.

The chain has TRBV2 and TRBJ1-1; possibly TRBD1 for D (5 bases). The CDR3 sequence is 18 residues long. The germline V and J ends were trimmed by 7 bases and 2 bases, with 26 bases remaining between them. Germline-derived CDR1 and CDR2 are SNHLY and FYNNEI. CDR3 residues: CASTPAGTMDVLNTEAFF. The CDR3 DNA follows: TGTGCCAGCACACCCGCAGGGACTATGGATGTTCTCAACACTGAAGCTTTCTTT.